The clone carrying this T cell receptor (beta chain) appeared many times. Its target is not known. J was trimmed by 3 bases and V by 7 bases; bases with no gene match: 5. This CDR3 contains 13 residues. Germline V gene data show CDR1 as SQVTM and CDR2 as ANQGSEA. Attached unique molecular identifiers marked individual cDNA molecules. Each CDR3 protein is one row after TCRdb ran MiXCR on the 5' RACE reads. The sample includes around 52,000 distinct CDR3 sequences, 10% to 15% of them seen just once. The data stem from a study of early T cells in non-severe SARS-CoV-2 infection. Study information: Investigators sequenced bulk RNA drawn from unsorted whole blood, and chains remained unpaired. Whole-study findings and limits: Anti-spike CD8 responses were favored by VDJdb matching, which missed private and CD4 specificities.

The receptor was derived from an adult who was a healthcare worker with PCR-confirmed SARS-CoV-2 infection or an uninfected control (not recorded which). The chain links TRBV29-1 to TRBJ2-7, with TRBD1 identical over 11 bases. Sequencing was carried out using whole blood. CDR3 sequence: CSGTGTGGYEQYF. In nucleotides, the CDR3 is TGCAGCGGAACCGGGACAGGGGGCTACGAGCAGTACTTC.